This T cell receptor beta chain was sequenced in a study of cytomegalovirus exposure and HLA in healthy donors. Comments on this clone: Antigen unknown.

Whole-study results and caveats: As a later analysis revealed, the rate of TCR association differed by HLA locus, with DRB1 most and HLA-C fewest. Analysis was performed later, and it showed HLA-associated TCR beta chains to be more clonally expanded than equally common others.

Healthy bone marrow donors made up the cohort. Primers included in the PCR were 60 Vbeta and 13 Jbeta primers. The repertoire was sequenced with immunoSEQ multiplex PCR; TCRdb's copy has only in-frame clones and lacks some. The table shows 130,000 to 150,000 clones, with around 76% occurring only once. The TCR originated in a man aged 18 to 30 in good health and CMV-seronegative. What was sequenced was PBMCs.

CDR3 DNA sequence: TGTGCCAGCAGCTTGGGGGACAGACTAACACTGAAGCTTTTCTTT. It translates to CASSLGDRLTLKLFF. The gene calls are TRBV5-6 and TRBJ1-1, with 7 bases aligning to TRBD1. Germline CDR1 reads SGHDT; CDR2 reads YYEEEE. The junction had 15 bases not matched to a gene; V was cut back by 0 bases and J by 13 bases. The CDR3 is 15 amino acids. The variable domain in full, with the rest retrieved from reference TRBV5-6 and TRBJ1-1, is DAGVTQSPTHLIKTRGQQVTLRCSPKSGHDTVSWYQQALGQGPQFIFQYYEEEERQRGNFPDRFSGHQFPNYSSELNVNALLLGDSALYLCASSLGDRLTLKLFFGQGTRLTVV.